This T cell receptor beta chain was profiled in a study of shared clonotypes between healthy human individuals. For each subset, genomic DNA was distributed in equal portions over several immunoSEQ plates. Using immunoSEQ multiplex PCR, the repertoire was profiled, and TCRdb retains in-frame clones only, with some absent. Of around 1.1 million clones detected, approximately 75% appear once; the ten largest clones hold approximately 0.9%. The V gene's germline CDR1 is SGHNT and CDR2 YYREEE (reference sequence). Trimming left V 1 base short and J 0 bases short, with 11 bases between. The CDR3 is made up of 15 amino acids.

Source material: memory CD4+ T cells from PBMCs. Subset given: CD45RA-negative fraction. The sequence came from a man aged 18-30 years in good health. Some clones in this sample may be carry-over from other donors' samples. This chain uses TRBV5-4 with TRBJ2-7; unclear D gene. Here the CDR3 DNA reads TGTGCCAGCAGCTTGTCCGCGGCGAGCTCCTACGAGCAGTACTTC. The encoded protein is CASSLSAASSYEQYF. The whole variable domain, filled in from reference TRBV5-4 and TRBJ2-7, reads ETGVTQSPTHLIKTRGQQVTLRCSSQSGHNTVSWYQQALGQGPQFIFQYYREEENGRGNFPPRFSGLQFPNYSSELNVNALELDDSALYLCASSLSAASSYEQYFGPGTRLTVT.